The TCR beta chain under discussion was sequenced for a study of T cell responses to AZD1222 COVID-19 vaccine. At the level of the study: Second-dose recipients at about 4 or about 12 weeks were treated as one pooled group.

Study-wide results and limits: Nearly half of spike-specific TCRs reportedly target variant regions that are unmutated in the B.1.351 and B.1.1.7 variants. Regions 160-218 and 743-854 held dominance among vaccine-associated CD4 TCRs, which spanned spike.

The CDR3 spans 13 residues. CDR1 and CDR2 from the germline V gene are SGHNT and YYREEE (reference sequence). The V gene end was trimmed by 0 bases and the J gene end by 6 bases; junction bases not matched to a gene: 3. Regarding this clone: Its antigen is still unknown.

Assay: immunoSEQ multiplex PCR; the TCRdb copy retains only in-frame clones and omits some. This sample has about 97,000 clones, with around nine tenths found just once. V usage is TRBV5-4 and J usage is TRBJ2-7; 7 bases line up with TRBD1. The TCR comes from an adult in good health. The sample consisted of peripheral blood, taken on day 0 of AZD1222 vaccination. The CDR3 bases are TGTGCCAGCAGCTTGGACAGGGGCCGCGAGCAGTACTTC. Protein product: CASSLDRGREQYF.